This passage covers 30 T cell receptor beta chains from one sample sequenced in a study of cytomegalovirus exposure and HLA in healthy donors (dated by TCRdb to the late 2010s). Library generation was performed with the immunoSEQ multiplex PCR assay. TCRdb provides this immuneACCESS table in a form limited to in-frame rearrangements. Some clones are lacking; in checked studies, under half of them reflect an unresolved V gene, and why the rest are absent is not known. The sample records under 75,000 clones, 95% of which are singletons. Of the sample, about 7% is held by the ten largest clones. The sample consisted of PBMCs. These receptors all stem from a woman under 30 in good health and CMV-seropositive.

This CDR3 is CASSFSGTSSYNEQFF. The CDR3 region has the DNA TGTGCCAGCAGTTTTAGCGGGACGAGCTCCTACAATGAGCAGTTCTTC. This rearrangement joins TRBV27 to TRBJ2-1, with 8 bases identical to TRBD2. Losses at the gene ends were 3 bases for V and 0 bases for J; bases not matched to a gene: 4. This CDR3 region has 16 residues. Germline V gives CDR1 MNHEY, CDR2 SMNVEV (reference sequence).

This CDR3 is CAWSPRNTEAFF. DNA of the CDR3: TGTGCCTGGAGCCCCAGGAACACTGAAGCTTTCTTT. The chain couples TRBV30 to TRBJ1-1; D not certain. The CDR3 has 12 residues. With 3 bases removed from V and 1 base from J, the gap between germline ends came to 6 bases. CDR1 and CDR2 (germline): GTSNPN, SVGIG (reference sequence).

The chain is built from TRBV28 and TRBJ2-7, with D possibly matching TRBD2 (5 bases). Germline V lookup: CDR1 MDHEN, CDR2 SYDVKM. Trimming shortened V by 4 bases and J by 9 bases, and 22 bases separated the two germline ends. The CDR3 has 15 amino acids. The CDR3 region is CASSSIGLGIEGQYF. The CDR3 DNA reads TGTGCCAGCAGTTCCATAGGCCTAGGGATTGAGGGGCAGTACTTC.

The rearrangement links TRBV25-1 to TRBJ1-2; TRBD1 is a possible D gene (5 bases). The CDR3 is 14 amino acids. CDR1 is MGHDK, CDR2 SYGVNS, per germline. Trimming took 5 bases from V and 4 from J, leaving 14 bases between them. This CDR3 is CASSPSGESYGYTF. DNA for the CDR3: TGTGCCAGCAGTCCGTCGGGGGAATCCTATGGCTACACCTTC.

J is TRBJ2-7 and V is TRBV19; the match to TRBD2 covers 12 bases. With 5 bases clipped from V and 7 bases from J, the junction kept 12 bases outside the gene matches. The CDR3 is 16 residues long. Germline V gives CDR1 LNHDA, CDR2 SQIVND (reference sequence). CDR3 in amino acids: CASSSGTSGRMGEQYF. CDR3 nucleotide sequence: TGTGCCAGTAGTTCCGGGACTAGCGGGCGTATGGGGGAGCAGTACTTC.

The chain combines TRBV6-6 with TRBJ1-5; D perhaps matches TRBD1 (6 bases). The V end was cut by 6 bases, the J end by 1 base, with 16 bases between. Germline CDR1 is MNHNY and CDR2 is SVGAGI (reference sequence). CDR3 length: 16 residues. The CDR3 protein is CASRPPGTQSNQPQHF. The CDR3 DNA reads TGTGCCAGCAGACCCCCCGGGACACAAAGCAATCAGCCCCAGCATTTT.

The rearrangement links TRBV28 to TRBJ2-2; D gene ambiguous. V lost 3 bases and J 6 bases, leaving 14 bases between the germline ends. Germline CDR1 reads MDHEN; CDR2 reads SYDVKM. This CDR3 region has 15 residues. The CDR3 region has the DNA TGTGCCAGCAGTTTTGGCTGGGCTGACCCCGGGGAGCTGTTTTTT. Translated: CASSFGWADPGELFF.

The gene calls are TRBV30 and TRBJ1-5, with D possibly TRBD1 on 6 matching bases. The V and J ends lost 0 bases and 5 bases respectively, with 14 bases between them. This CDR3 spans 15 amino acids. Germline values: CDR1 GTSNPN, CDR2 SVGIG (reference sequence). Here the CDR3 DNA reads TGTGCCTGGAGTGTACGGGGAGCAGGGGATCAGCCCCAGCATTTT. It yields the protein CAWSVRGAGDQPQHF.

The chain is built from TRBV4-3 and TRBJ1-4, with D uncertain. The CDR3 consists of 14 residues. CDR1 is LGHNA and CDR2 is YSLEER in the germline V gene. The V and J ends lost 4 bases and 8 bases respectively, with 14 bases between them. CDR3 amino acids: CASSRPEEREKLFF. In DNA form, the CDR3 reads TGCGCCAGCAGCCGGCCGGAAGAGCGGGAAAAACTGTTTTTT.

The chain is built from TRBV27 and TRBJ1-1, with D unclear. Trimming took 3 bases from V and 1 from J, leaving 6 bases between them. The CDR3 sequence is 13 residues long. The V gene's germline CDR1 is MNHEY and CDR2 SMNVEV (reference sequence). CDR3 amino acids: CASSLRENTEAFF. CDR3 DNA sequence: TGTGCCAGCAGTTTGAGGGAGAACACTGAAGCTTTCTTT.

V and J are TRBV28 and TRBJ2-7; D is possibly TRBD2 (6 bases). The CDR3 has 14 amino acids. Deletions cut 7 bases from V and 1 base from J, with 14 bases between. The germline CDR1 and CDR2 sequences are MDHEN and SYDVKM. The CDR3 sequence: CASKDPSVSYEQYF. Written as DNA, the CDR3 is TGTGCCAGCAAGGACCCTAGCGTATCCTACGAGCAGTACTTC.

The genes are TRBV18 and TRBJ2-5; D is possibly TRBD1 (5 bases). CDR1 is KGHSH, CDR2 LQKENI, per germline. Deletions cut 4 bases from V and 3 bases from J, with 12 bases between. The length of the CDR3 is 14 residues. CDR3 nucleotide sequence: TGTGCCAGCTCACGGACATTAGGGGAAGAGACCCAGTACTTC. Its protein is CASSRTLGEETQYF.

V gene TRBV7-9 combines with J gene TRBJ1-2, with 7 bases identical to TRBD1. The CDR3 has 13 residues. The V and J ends lost 3 bases and 8 bases, in that order; junction bases with no gene match: 6. CDR1 SEHNR and CDR2 FQNEAQ come from the germline V gene (reference sequence). CDR3 sequence (DNA): TGTGCCAGCAGCTTGGGACAGTCGGGCGGCTACACCTTC. It yields the protein CASSLGQSGGYTF. Full variable domain (outside the CDR3, taken from reference TRBV7-9 and TRBJ1-2): DTGVSQNPRHKITKRGQNVTFRCDPISEHNRLYWYRQTLGQGPEFLTYFQNEAQLEKSRLLSDRFSAERPKGSFSTLEIQRTEQGDSAMYLCASSLGQSGGYTFGSGTRLTVV.

The chain is built from TRBV4-2 and TRBJ2-2; the D is unclear. V lost 0 bases to trimming and J lost 1 base, with 6 bases between them. CDR1 and CDR2 from the germline V gene are LGHNA and YNFKEQ. The CDR3 spans 15 residues. CDR3 DNA: TGTGCCAGCAGCCAAGAATGGCAGAACACCGGGGAGCTGTTTTTT. Its translation is CASSQEWQNTGELFF.

The rearrangement uses TRBV2 and TRBJ1-1; D call uncertain. The CDR3 spans 13 residues. From germline, CDR1 is SNHLY and CDR2 FYNNEI. Trimming took 6 bases from V and 1 from J, leaving 9 bases between them. CDR3 loop: CASSRDANTEAFF. The CDR3 nucleotides read TGTGCCAGCAGCCGGGATGCGAACACTGAAGCTTTCTTT.

V and J are TRBV7-9 and TRBJ2-3; 10 bases fit TRBD2. The junction had 8 bases not matched to a gene; V was cut back by 7 bases and J by 4 bases. This CDR3 has 15 amino acids. Germline V lookup: CDR1 SEHNR, CDR2 FQNEAQ (reference sequence). The CDR3 region is CASTRVAGGPDTQYF. The CDR3 DNA is TGTGCCAGCACCCGGGTAGCGGGAGGTCCAGATACGCAGTATTTT.

In this sample, this clone turned up once. This rearrangement joins TRBV6-1 to TRBJ1-5, with a weak D call TRBD1 (5 bases). The CDR3 is made up of 15 amino acids. Germline assignment: CDR1 MNHNS and CDR2 SASEGT. V lost 5 bases and J 6 bases, leaving 17 bases between the germline ends. CDR3 protein: CASSTPGGGIQPQHF. In DNA, the CDR3 is TGTGCCAGCAGTACGCCGGGGGGAGGGATTCAGCCCCAGCATTTT.

At least ten counts were recorded for this clone. This chain links TRBV6-1 with TRBJ2-3; 10 bases map to TRBD1. CDR1 is MNHNS, CDR2 SASEGT, per germline. V dropped 3 bases and J dropped 4; count of bases not matched to a gene: 4. There are 15 residues in the CDR3. The CDR3 coding sequence is TGTGCCAGCAGTGACGGGACAGGGGAATCAGATACGCAGTATTTT. This gives the protein CASSDGTGESDTQYF.

The chain has TRBV19 and TRBJ1-1, with D possibly TRBD1 on 6 matching bases. The V gene's germline CDR1 is LNHDA and CDR2 SQIVND (reference sequence). The CDR3 is made up of 14 amino acids. Trimming took 3 bases from V and 5 from J, leaving 13 bases between them. The chain's CDR3 is CASSIEQGGTEAFF. CDR3 sequence (DNA): TGTGCCAGTAGTATCGAACAGGGAGGGACTGAAGCTTTCTTT.

This clone was detected once. CDR3 residues: CASSTMGAGYTF. CDR3 DNA sequence: TGTGCCAGCAGTACAATGGGCGCGGGCTACACCTTC. This chain uses TRBV25-1 with TRBJ1-2; D gene unclear. The length of the CDR3 is 12 residues. The V and J ends lost 5 bases and 8 bases respectively, with 12 bases between them. Germline CDR1 and CDR2: MGHDK and SYGVNS.

V usage is TRBV5-1 and J usage is TRBJ1-4; 7 bases line up with TRBD1. The CDR3 length is 14 residues. V shed 4 bases, J shed 4 bases, and the junction held 4 bases outside the gene matches. Germline lookup yields CDR1 SGHRS and CDR2 YFSETQ. The CDR3 DNA sequence: TGCGCCAGCAGCGGGGACAGCCTTAATGAAAAACTGTTTTTT. Translation: CASSGDSLNEKLFF. The full variable domain, completed using reference TRBV5-1 and TRBJ1-4, is KAGVTQTPRYLIKTRGQQVTLSCSPISGHRSVSWYQQTPGQGLQFLFEYFSETQRNKGNFPGRFSGRQFSNSRSEMNVSTLELGDSALYLCASSGDSLNEKLFFGSGTQLSVL.

This chain connects TRBV19 to TRBJ1-2, with TRBD1 as a possible D gene (5 bases). Germline CDR1 and CDR2: LNHDA and SQIVND (reference sequence). Trimming pared 4 bases from V and 4 bases from J, leaving 13 bases between. This CDR3 spans 14 amino acids. The CDR3 protein is CASSTPGFFYGYTF. The CDR3 coding sequence is TGTGCCAGTAGTACCCCAGGGTTCTTCTATGGCTACACCTTC.

The V gene is TRBV9, the J gene TRBJ1-3, with D unresolved. CDR3 length: 13 amino acids. CDR1 is SGDLS and CDR2 is YYNGEE in the germline V gene. V was trimmed by 3 bases and J by 2 bases, leaving 6 bases between them. The CDR3 region has the DNA TGTGCCAGCAGCGCGACAACTGGAAACACCATATATTTT. It yields the protein CASSATTGNTIYF.

This rearrangement joins TRBV28 to TRBJ2-1; a possible D gene is TRBD2 (5 bases). Between the trimmed V and J ends, which lost 2 bases and 6 bases, there was a span of 23 bases. Germline-derived CDR1 and CDR2 are MDHEN and SYDVKM. The CDR3 loop spans 18 amino acids. The CDR3 DNA reads TGTGCCAGCAGTTTACACTGGGAGTCTCTTCTTGGTTCCAATGAGCAGTTCTTC. Translation: CASSLHWESLLGSNEQFF.

The J gene is TRBJ2-2, the V gene TRBV30, with a tentative D call TRBD1 (6 bases). Trimming pared 1 base from V and 7 bases from J, leaving 16 bases between. The CDR3 runs to 15 residues. Germline V lookup: CDR1 GTSNPN, CDR2 SVGIG (reference sequence). In nucleotides, the CDR3 is TGTGCCTGGAGTGGGAAGACAGGCCGGGGCGGGGAGCTGTTTTTT. Its protein product is CAWSGKTGRGGELFF.

The chain combines TRBV6-4 with TRBJ1-3; TRBD1 is a possible D gene (6 bases). The CDR3 is made up of 14 amino acids. The V gene's germline CDR1 is MRHNA and CDR2 SNTAGT. V gave up 8 bases and J gave up 4 bases, with 15 bases separating them. The CDR3 region is CASGGQPIGNTIYF. The CDR3 DNA reads TGTGCCAGCGGAGGACAGCCTATAGGAAACACCATATATTTT.

This clone was seen once. The J gene is TRBJ2-7, the V gene TRBV29-1; D is unresolved. CDR3 length: 15 residues. The V and J ends lost 6 bases and 7 bases respectively, with 25 bases between them. The germline CDR1 and CDR2 sequences are SQVTM and ANQGSEA. The CDR3 bases are TGCAGCGTCACGGCCCGTGGCGGAATGGTCTGGGAGCAGTACTTC. Amino acid sequence: CSVTARGGMVWEQYF.

The rearrangement links TRBV6-5 to TRBJ2-2; D not resolved. Germline loops: CDR1 MNHEY, CDR2 SVGAGI. Trimming shortened V by 0 bases and J by 8 bases, and 13 bases separated the two germline ends. The CDR3 runs 15 residues. CDR3 region: CASSYSFLARGELFF. CDR3 DNA: TGTGCCAGCAGTTACTCTTTTTTGGCTAGAGGGGAGCTGTTTTTT.

This clone was picked up one time. J is TRBJ1-2 and V is TRBV6-1; tentative D call: TRBD1 (6 bases). The V end lost 6 bases, the J end lost 8 bases, and 13 bases lay between the germline ends. From germline, CDR1 is MNHNS and CDR2 SASEGT. This CDR3 comprises 12 residues. In nucleotides, the CDR3 is TGTGCCAGCAGCGGGGGGCCTTACGGCTACACCTTC. It is translated as CASSGGPYGYTF.

V is TRBV30 and J is TRBJ1-5; TRBD1 matches 7 bases. Germline V lookup: CDR1 GTSNPN, CDR2 SVGIG (reference sequence). This CDR3 has 12 amino acids. Losses at the gene ends were 5 bases for V and 7 bases for J; bases not matched to a gene: 5. Written as DNA, the CDR3 is TGTGCCTGGGATAGACAGGGACAGCCCCAGCATTTT. Translating gives CAWDRQGQPQHF.